Presented here are 9 T cell receptor beta chains from one specimen sequenced in a study of human T cells and chemical hapten exposure. The time point is: pre-sensitization, week 0. The treatment here: therapeutic diphenylcyclopropenone sensitization with weekly scalp DPC. TCRdb analysed the RACE reads with MiXCR anew, one entry per CDR3 protein. The profile covers over 300,000 distinct CDR3 sequences, with roughly 4.6% appearing a single time and just over 2.5% taken by the ten largest. This material consisted of whole blood, taken in connection with sensitization to the hapten diphenylcyclopropenone (DPC). All receptors come from a woman aged 45-65 years with alopecia areata. Some clones in this sample may be carry-over from other donors' samples.

The table lists this clonotype with many counts. The V call is TRBV7-9, the J call TRBJ2-7; no clear D gene. V was trimmed by 5 bases and J by 0 bases, leaving 11 bases between them. The CDR3 has 14 residues. Germline lookup yields CDR1 SEHNR and CDR2 FQNEAQ (reference sequence). The CDR3 nucleotides are TGTGCCAGCAGCCCGGCTAGTTACTCCTACGAGCAGTACTTC. Protein: CASSPASYSYEQYF.

This clonotype occurred many times. This chain joins TRBV2 and TRBJ1-1; 12 bases fit TRBD1. From germline, CDR1 is SNHLY and CDR2 FYNNEI. This CDR3 has 14 residues. The V segment lost 10 bases and the J segment 4 bases; nucleotides outside the gene matches: 7. This CDR3 reads CAKPGTGGLTEAFF. In DNA, the CDR3 is TGTGCCAAGCCCGGGACAGGGGGCCTCACTGAAGCTTTCTTT.

This clonotype was counted between two and nine times. The chain carries TRBV6-1 and TRBJ1-1, with TRBD1 matching over 7 bases. CDR1 is MNHNS, CDR2 SASEGT, per germline. CDR3 length equals 12 residues. J lost 6 bases, V lost 5 bases, and 3 bases had no gene match. Here the CDR3 DNA reads TGTGCCAGCAGTAACAGGGGTCCTGAAGCTTTCTTT. It specifies CASSNRGPEAFF.

In this sample, this clonotype turned up many times. The chain employs TRBV12-3 or TRBV12-4 and TRBJ2-5, with unresolved D. The CDR3 is made up of 11 amino acids. The V end lost 6 bases, the J end lost 7 bases, and 9 bases lay between the germline ends. Here the CDR3 reads CASRSDGTQYF. CDR3 sequence (DNA): TGTGCCAGCAGATCCGACGGGACCCAGTACTTC.

The chain recombines TRBV5-5 with TRBJ2-6, with D perhaps TRBD1 (5 bases). Trimming cost V 0 bases and J 1 base, with 11 bases left between them. CDR1 and CDR2 (germline): SGHKS, YYEKEE (reference sequence). The CDR3 is 17 residues long. CDR3 residues: CASSLEGEVSGANVLTF. CDR3 nucleotides: TGTGCCAGCAGCTTGGAAGGGGAAGTATCTGGGGCCAACGTCCTGACTTTC. Together with reference TRBV5-5 and TRBJ2-6, the CDR3 gives the full variable domain: DAGVTQSPTHLIKTRGQQVTLRCSPISGHKSVSWYQQVLGQGPQFIFQYYEKEERGRGNFPDRFSARQFPNYSSELNVNALLLGDSALYLCASSLEGEVSGANVLTFGAGSRLTVL.

This clonotype was recorded a few times. For the CDR3, the DNA is TGTGCCAGCAGTTTAACGAGCGGGAGACCTTACAATGAGCAGTTCTTC. Protein product: CASSLTSGRPYNEQFF. This chain uses TRBV12-3 or TRBV12-4 with TRBJ2-1, with TRBD2 matching 8 bases. The CDR3 totals 16 residues. J was trimmed by 4 bases and V by 2 bases; bases with no gene match: 7.

The genes are TRBV12-3 or TRBV12-4 and TRBJ2-1, with 9 bases that match TRBD1. Trimming removed 0 bases from V and 7 bases from J; junction bases left unmatched: 7. The CDR3 spans 16 residues. The CDR3 nucleotides are TGTGCCAGCAGTTTAGCTATAGGACAGGGGTGGAATGAGCAGTTCTTC. Translating gives CASSLAIGQGWNEQFF.

This clonotype showed up many times. The chain employs TRBV15 and TRBJ2-7; D possibly corresponds to TRBD1 (6 bases). V shed 0 bases and J shed 2 bases, with 11 bases lying between them. Germline CDR1 reads LNHNV; CDR2 reads YYDKDF (reference sequence). The CDR3 length is 15 residues. CDR3 amino acids: CATSRDRDTTYEQYF. DNA for the CDR3: TGTGCCACCAGCAGAGACCGGGACACCACCTACGAGCAGTACTTC. The full variable domain, in which reference TRBV15 and TRBJ2-7 provide the parts outside the CDR3, is DAMVIQNPRYQVTQFGKPVTLSCSQTLNHNVMYWYQQKSSQAPKLLFHYYDKDFNNEADTPDNFQSRRPNTSFCFLDIRSPGLGDTAMYLCATSRDRDTTYEQYFGPGTRLTVT.

J is TRBJ2-1 and V is TRBV5-5; TRBD1 or TRBD2 may be the D gene (5 bases each). Between the trimmed V and J ends, which lost 2 bases and 8 bases, there was a span of 20 bases. The CDR3 runs 16 residues. Germline V gene sequence: CDR1 SGHKS, CDR2 YYEKEE (reference sequence). CDR3 region: CASSFRGPNPVDEQFF. The CDR3 DNA follows: TGTGCCAGCAGCTTTAGGGGACCAAACCCTGTGGATGAGCAGTTCTTC. The whole variable domain, remainder taken from reference TRBV5-5 and TRBJ2-1, is DAGVTQSPTHLIKTRGQQVTLRCSPISGHKSVSWYQQVLGQGPQFIFQYYEKEERGRGNFPDRFSARQFPNYSSELNVNALLLGDSALYLCASSFRGPNPVDEQFFGPGTRLTVL.